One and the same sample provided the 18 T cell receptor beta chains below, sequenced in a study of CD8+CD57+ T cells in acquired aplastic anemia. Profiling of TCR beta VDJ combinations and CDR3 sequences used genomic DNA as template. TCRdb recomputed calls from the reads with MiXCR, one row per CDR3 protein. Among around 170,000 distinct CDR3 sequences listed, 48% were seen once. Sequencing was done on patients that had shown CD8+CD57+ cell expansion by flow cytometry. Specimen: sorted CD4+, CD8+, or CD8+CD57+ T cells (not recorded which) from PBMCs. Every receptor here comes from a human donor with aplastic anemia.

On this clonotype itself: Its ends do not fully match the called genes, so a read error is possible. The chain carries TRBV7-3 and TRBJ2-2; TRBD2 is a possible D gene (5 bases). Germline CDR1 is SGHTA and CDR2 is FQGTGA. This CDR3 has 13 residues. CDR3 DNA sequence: TGTACCAGCAGCCTCGCGGGCACCGGGGAGCTGTTTTTT. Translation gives CTSSLAGTGELFF.

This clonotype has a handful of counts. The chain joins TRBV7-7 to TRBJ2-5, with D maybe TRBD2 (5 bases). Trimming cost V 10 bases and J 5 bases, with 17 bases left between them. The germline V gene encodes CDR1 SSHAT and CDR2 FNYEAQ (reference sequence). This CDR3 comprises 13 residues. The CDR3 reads CATEPDGDETQYF. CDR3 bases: TGTGCCACGGAACCCGACGGGGATGAGACCCAGTACTTC.

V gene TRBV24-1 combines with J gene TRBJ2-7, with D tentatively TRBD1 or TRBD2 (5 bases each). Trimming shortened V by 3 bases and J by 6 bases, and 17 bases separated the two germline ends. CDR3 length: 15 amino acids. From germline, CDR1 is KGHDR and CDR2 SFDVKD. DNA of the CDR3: TGTGCCACCAGTGATCGAAACACCCGGGACGGCGAGCAGTACTTC. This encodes CATSDRNTRDGEQYF.

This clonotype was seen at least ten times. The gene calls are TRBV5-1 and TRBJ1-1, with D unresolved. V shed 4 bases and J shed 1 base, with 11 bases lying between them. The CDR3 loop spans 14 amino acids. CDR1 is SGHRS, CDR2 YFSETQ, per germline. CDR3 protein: CASSQAGGNTEAFF. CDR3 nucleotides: TGCGCCAGCAGCCAAGCGGGAGGGAACACTGAAGCTTTCTTT.

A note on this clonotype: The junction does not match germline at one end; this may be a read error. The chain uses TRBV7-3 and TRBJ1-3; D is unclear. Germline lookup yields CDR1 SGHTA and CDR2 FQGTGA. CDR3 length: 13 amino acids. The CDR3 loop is CASSLEPGNTMYF. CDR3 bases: TGTGCCAGCAGCCTTGAGCCTGGAAACACCATGTATTTT.

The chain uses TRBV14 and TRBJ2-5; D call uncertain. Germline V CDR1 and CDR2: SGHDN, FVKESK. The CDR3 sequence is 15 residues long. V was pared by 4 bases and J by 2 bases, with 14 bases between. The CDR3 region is CASSRIVGSQETQYF. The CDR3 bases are TGTGCCAGCAGCCGCATAGTGGGGTCTCAAGAGACCCAGTACTTC.

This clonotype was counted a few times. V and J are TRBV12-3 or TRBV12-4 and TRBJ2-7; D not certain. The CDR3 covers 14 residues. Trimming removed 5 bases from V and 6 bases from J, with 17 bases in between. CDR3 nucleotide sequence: TGTGCCAGCAGTCGCCGCCAAGGTAAAGGCGAGCAGTACTTC. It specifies CASSRRQGKGEQYF.

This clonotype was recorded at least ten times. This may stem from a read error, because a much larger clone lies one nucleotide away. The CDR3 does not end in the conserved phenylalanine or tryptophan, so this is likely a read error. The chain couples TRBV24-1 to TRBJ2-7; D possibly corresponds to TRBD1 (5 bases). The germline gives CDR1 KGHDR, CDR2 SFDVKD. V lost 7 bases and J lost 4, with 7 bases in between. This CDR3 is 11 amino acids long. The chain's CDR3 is CATSSGYEQYL. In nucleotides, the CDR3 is TGTGCCACCAGCTCAGGGTACGAGCAGTACCTC.

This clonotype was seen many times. The CDR3 loop reads CASSRTGSAYEQYF. CDR3 nucleotide sequence: TGTGCCAGCAGTAGGACAGGGTCCGCCTACGAGCAGTACTTC. This chain links TRBV6-5 with TRBJ2-7; 8 bases line up with TRBD1. J was trimmed by 2 bases and V by 5 bases; bases with no gene match: 5. The CDR3 contains 14 residues. Germline-derived CDR1 and CDR2 are MNHEY and SVGAGI.

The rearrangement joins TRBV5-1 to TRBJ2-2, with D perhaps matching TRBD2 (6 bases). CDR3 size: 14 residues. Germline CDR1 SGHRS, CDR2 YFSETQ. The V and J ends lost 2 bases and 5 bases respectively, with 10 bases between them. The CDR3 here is CASSFLALTGELFF. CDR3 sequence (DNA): TGCGCCAGCAGCTTCCTAGCGTTGACCGGGGAGCTGTTTTTT. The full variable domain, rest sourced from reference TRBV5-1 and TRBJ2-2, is KAGVTQTPRYLIKTRGQQVTLSCSPISGHRSVSWYQQTPGQGLQFLFEYFSETQRNKGNFPGRFSGRQFSNSRSEMNVSTLELGDSALYLCASSFLALTGELFFGEGSRLTVL.

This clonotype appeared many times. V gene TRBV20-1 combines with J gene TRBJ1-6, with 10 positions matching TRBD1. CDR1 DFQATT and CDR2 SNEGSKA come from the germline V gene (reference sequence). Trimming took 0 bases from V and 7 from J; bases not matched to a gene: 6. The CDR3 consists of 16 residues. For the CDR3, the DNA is TGCAGTGCTAGAGACACAGGACAGGGGGGAAATTCACCCCTCCACTTT. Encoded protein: CSARDTGQGGNSPLHF.

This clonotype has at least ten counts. CDR3 nucleotides: TGCAGTGCTAGTACAGGGGGCGAGCAGTACTTC. Translated: CSASTGGEQYF. The chain employs TRBV20-1 and TRBJ2-7; 8 bases are a match to TRBD1. Trimming took 3 bases from V and 6 from J; bases not matched to a gene: 1. Germline loops: CDR1 DFQATT, CDR2 SNEGSKA (reference sequence). The CDR3 contains 11 residues.

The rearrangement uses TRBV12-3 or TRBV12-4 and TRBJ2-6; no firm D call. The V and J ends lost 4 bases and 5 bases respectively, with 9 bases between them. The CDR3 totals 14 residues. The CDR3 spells CASSSSLRANVLTF. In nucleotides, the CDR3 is TGTGCCAGCAGTTCGAGTCTGAGGGCCAACGTCCTGACTTTC.

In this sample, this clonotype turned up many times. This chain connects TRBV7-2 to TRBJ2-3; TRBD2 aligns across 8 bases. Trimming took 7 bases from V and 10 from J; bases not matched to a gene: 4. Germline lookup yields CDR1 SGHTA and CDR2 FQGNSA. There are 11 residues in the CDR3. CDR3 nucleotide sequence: TGTGCCAGCAAAGAAGCGGGGGCGCAGTATTTT. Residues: CASKEAGAQYF.

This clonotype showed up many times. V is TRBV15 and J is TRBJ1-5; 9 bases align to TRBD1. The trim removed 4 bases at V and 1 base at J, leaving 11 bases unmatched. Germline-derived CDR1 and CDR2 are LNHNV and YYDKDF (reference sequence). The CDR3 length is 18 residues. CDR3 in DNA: TGTGCCACCAGCACGCCGGGACAGGGTACTTCAAGCAATCAGCCCCAGCATTTT. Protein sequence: CATSTPGQGTSSNQPQHF.

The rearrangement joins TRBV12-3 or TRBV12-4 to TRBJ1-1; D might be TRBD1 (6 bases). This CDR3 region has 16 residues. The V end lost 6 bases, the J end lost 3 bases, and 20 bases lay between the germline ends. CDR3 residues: CASSFFPRQGHTEAFF. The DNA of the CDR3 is TGTGCCAGCAGCTTCTTCCCGAGGCAGGGGCACACTGAAGCTTTCTTT.

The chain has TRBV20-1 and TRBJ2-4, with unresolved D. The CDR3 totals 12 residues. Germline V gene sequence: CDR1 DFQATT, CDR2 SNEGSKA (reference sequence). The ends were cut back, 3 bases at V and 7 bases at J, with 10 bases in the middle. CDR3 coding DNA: TGCAGTGCTAGGGATAGGGTTAACATTCAGTACTTC. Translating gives CSARDRVNIQYF.

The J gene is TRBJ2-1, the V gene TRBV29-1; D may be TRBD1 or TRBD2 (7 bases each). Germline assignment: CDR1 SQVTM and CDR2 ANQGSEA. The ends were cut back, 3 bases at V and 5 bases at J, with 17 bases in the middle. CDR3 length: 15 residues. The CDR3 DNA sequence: TGCAGCGTTGACGGGGACAGCGGGGAGAACAATGAGCAGTTCTTC. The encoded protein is CSVDGDSGENNEQFF.